This T cell receptor (beta chain) was retrieved from a study of beta chain features in type 1 diabetes. Study observations and caveats: TCRB CDR3s were moderately but significantly shorter in Type 1 diabetes patients in all four CD4+ subsets.

The sequenced template was cDNA made from the entire isolated RNA. TCRdb's table, derived via immunoSEQ multiplex PCR, lists solely in-frame clones and lacks some. There are 600,000 or so clones in the sample; 11% to 15% occur only once, and 0.04% lies in the top ten. This clone was seen more than once but under ten times. Its specificity is unknown. The germline V gene has CDR1 SGHTA and CDR2 FQGTGA. The CDR3 length is 16 residues. The germline V and J ends were trimmed by 8 bases and 8 bases, with 27 bases remaining between them. Sequencing was carried out using naive CD4+ T cells from blood. The receptor's source is a man in his late teens or twenties with type 1 diabetes. V usage is TRBV7-3 and J usage is TRBJ1-2; D is unclear. The CDR3 DNA reads TGTGCCAGCGCAACCTTTACCACGGAGAGGTCCGGCGGCTACACCTTC. This sequence encodes CASATFTTERSGGYTF.